This T cell receptor beta chain was sequenced in a study of shared clonotypes between healthy human individuals. Study results and limitations: The study's rarefaction showed incomplete sorted-subset sequencing despite large depth.

All donors qualified as healthy HIV-negative adults and had experienced no recent acute infections or vaccinations. It was at deep level that the assay was run. Using immunoSEQ multiplex PCR, the repertoire was profiled, and TCRdb retains in-frame clones only, with some absent. The sample shows under 350,000 clones, about nine tenths of them seen only once. Trimming took 4 bases from V and 0 from J; bases not matched to a gene: 7. Looked up from germline, CDR1 is MNHEY and CDR2 is SVGAGI. The CDR3 is 16 amino acids. A word on this clone: Its antigen is unidentified.

The source of this sequence is a man aged 18 to 30 in good health. The V and J genes are TRBV6-5 and TRBJ2-7; 9 bases are shared with TRBD2. The sequenced material came from memory CD8+ T cells sorted from blood. This sample's subset: CD45RO+ cells pooled with CCR7-negative TemRA cells. The CDR3 nucleotides read TGTGCCAGCAGTTGGCGGGAGGGGCCCTACTCCTACGAGCAGTACTTC. Protein sequence: CASSWREGPYSYEQYF.